This entry lists 3 T cell receptor beta chains sequenced from one sample in a study of CD8 T cells in ankylosing spondylitis. MiXCR was run by TCRdb on the 5' RACE reads, yielding one entry per CDR3 protein. The table has about 130,000 distinct CDR3 sequences, around 9% seen once. Sample: blood, either unsorted or a sorted T cell fraction (not recorded which). These receptors came from a male donor with ankylosing spondylitis or in good health (not recorded which).

This clonotype was seen more than once but under ten times. The gene calls are TRBV9 and TRBJ2-7; D is undetermined. The ends were cut back, 0 bases at V and 1 base at J, with 8 bases in the middle. CDR1 and CDR2 (germline): SGDLS, YYNGEE. This CDR3 is built from 14 residues. The CDR3 DNA reads TGTGCCAGCAGCGTAGATGGCAGGTCCTACGAGCAGTACTTC. Its translation is CASSVDGRSYEQYF.

The chain combines TRBV20-1 with TRBJ2-1, with 7 bases lining up with TRBD2. Unmatched junction bases numbered 4, after V lost 2 bases and J lost 3 bases. CDR1 and CDR2 from the germline V gene are DFQATT and SNEGSKA (reference sequence). The CDR3 has 14 residues. This chain's CDR3 is CSARLAADYNEQFF. DNA for the CDR3: TGCAGTGCTAGACTAGCGGCGGACTACAATGAGCAGTTCTTC.

This clonotype was counted at least ten times. The chain links TRBV28 to TRBJ2-7; 7 bases match TRBD2. This CDR3 comprises 14 residues. The J segment lost 0 bases and the V segment lost 7 bases, leaving 6 bases of the junction unmatched. The germline V gene encodes CDR1 MDHEN and CDR2 SYDVKM. The CDR3 region has the DNA TGTGCCAGCAACCAATGGGGGGGCTCCTACGAGCAGTACTTC. Its translation: CASNQWGGSYEQYF.